This T cell receptor beta chain comes out of a study of T cell clonotyping in hematopoietic cell transplantation. General study findings and limits: Few recipient clonotypes overlapped donors; over 95% were de novo at given depth. Recipient TCR diversity dropped after transplant; expanded clonotypes rose from day 30 to 180.

The sample holds one count of this clone. Its cognate antigen is unknown. The germline gives CDR1 SGHDT, CDR2 YYEEEE. The CDR3 is 16 amino acids. J lost 2 bases, V lost 5 bases, and 10 bases had no gene match. Here immunoSEQ multiplex PCR was the method, and the copy in TCRdb shows in-frame clones only, minus some. The sample shows about 5,900 clones, roughly nine tenths of them seen only once. The V and J genes are TRBV5-6 and TRBJ2-5, with 9 bases identical to TRBD2. This receptor was identified in a male patient aged 35-55 years who had an allogeneic stem cell transplant from an unrelated donor, so the T cells may come from the graft donor. Some clones in this sample may be carry-over from other donors' samples. Source: peripheral blood mononuclear cells, taken 100 days after allogeneic stem cell transplant. The CDR3 DNA is TGTGCCAGCAGACCTCGACTAGCGGACCTTCAAGAGACCCAGTACTTC. It codes for CASRPRLADLQETQYF. Full variable domain (rest looked up from reference TRBV5-6 and TRBJ2-5): DAGVTQSPTHLIKTRGQQVTLRCSPKSGHDTVSWYQQALGQGPQFIFQYYEEEERQRGNFPDRFSGHQFPNYSSELNVNALLLGDSALYLCASRPRLADLQETQYFGPGTRLLVL.